The clone carrying this T cell receptor beta chain was observed once. This record belongs to a study of blood T cell repertoires in COVID-19. Study-level background: In each case, the material was cDNA or gDNA derived from T cells, B-cell-depleted T cells, or PBMCs.

Authors' analysis steps: Amplification from reference gene primers served as the basis for estimated nucleated cell counts. This table comes from immunoSEQ multiplex PCR, and its TCRdb copy is limited to in-frame clones, with some not included. V and J calls and clone size follow that table, whereas D and trimming were derived from the DNA. Of some 99,000 clones listed, 87% are singletons. CDR3 size: 14 residues. V dropped 5 bases and J dropped 4; count of bases not matched to a gene: 7. Germline CDR1 reads SEHNR; CDR2 reads FQNEAQ (reference sequence). Sequencing was performed on peripheral blood. V and J are TRBV7-9 and TRBJ1-2, with 7 bases identical to TRBD1. The origin of this receptor is a man in his 70s with acute or convalescent COVID-19. Here the CDR3 DNA reads TGTGCCAGCAGCCGACAGGGAGGTATCTATGGCTACACCTTC. Amino acid sequence: CASSRQGGIYGYTF.